Shown below are 17 T cell receptor beta chains from a single sample sequenced in a study of T cell repertoires in cytomegalovirus infection (dated by TCRdb to about 2019). In the paper's terms, the treatment or condition label means: in vitro stimulation with specific CMV peptide epitopes to enrich CMV-specific T cells. TCRdb names Illumina HiSeq 1500 as the instrument used. The public sequencing data were trimmed at Q25 with fastp and processed into clonotypes with MiXCR by TCRdb, which kept only in-frame beta chains. Identical CDR3 proteins give one entry, which carries the most common genes and DNA. This sample lists 200,000 or so distinct CDR3 sequences; roughly two fifths were detected once. The top ten clones comprise around 60% of the sample. Their specific antigens are unknown. The sample here was CD8+ T cells from cultured PBMCs, taken from culture after CMV antigen stimulation. Receptor source: a human donor in good health (CMV status not recorded). Some clones in this sample may be carry-over from other donors' samples.

The chain is built from TRBV12-3 or TRBV12-4 and TRBJ2-7; no clear D. The CDR3 spans 12 residues. V was clipped by 3 bases and J by 5 bases, with 8 bases between them. CDR3 sequence (DNA): TGTGCCAGCAGTTTTGAAGGGAACGAGCAGTACTTC. Translation: CASSFEGNEQYF.

Notes on this clonotype: The germline gene is not matched at one end of the junction; a read error may be the cause. The rearrangement links TRBV7-8 to TRBJ1-4; D is unclear. Germline V gene sequence: CDR1 SGHVS, CDR2 FQNEAQ. The length of the CDR3 is 16 residues. The CDR3 DNA follows: TGTGCCAGCAGCGTAGACCAGAGGTCTCCTAAAGAAAAACTGTTTTTT. Translated: CASSVDQRSPKEKLFF.

In its sample, this clonotype ranks as medium-sized. This sequence joins TRBV7-3 and TRBJ2-3; 9 bases agree with TRBD2. This CDR3 spans 16 amino acids. Germline V gives CDR1 SGHTA, CDR2 FQGTGA. V shed 2 bases and J 4 bases; nucleotides not matched to a gene: 7. This CDR3 is CASSLGGRGYADTQYF. CDR3 bases: TGTGCCAGCAGCTTAGGCGGGAGGGGATATGCAGATACGCAGTATTTT.

This clonotype has a handful of counts. V usage is TRBV19 and J usage is TRBJ1-2; 7 bases map to TRBD1. The CDR3 covers 15 residues. V was clipped by 5 bases and J by 4 bases; unmatched bases: 10. CDR1 LNHDA and CDR2 SQIVND come from the germline V gene (reference sequence). This chain's CDR3 is CASSSSTGSFYGYTF. The CDR3 nucleotides are TGTGCCAGTAGTTCCTCGACAGGGTCCTTCTATGGCTACACCTTC. The whole variable domain, filled in from reference TRBV19 and TRBJ1-2, reads DGGITQSPKYLFRKEGQNVTLSCEQNLNHDAMYWYRQDPGQGLRLIYYSQIVNDFQKGDIAEGYSVSREKKESFPLTVTSAQKNPTAFYLCASSSSTGSFYGYTFGSGTRLTVV.

This clonotype has a count of ten or more. At one boundary the junction diverges from the germline segment, which might be a read error. The genes are TRBV2 and TRBJ2-7; D could derive from TRBD1 or TRBD2 (5 bases each). The CDR3 contains 10 residues. Germline V gene sequence: CDR1 SNHLY, CDR2 FYNNEI. CDR3 DNA: TGTGCCAGCAGGGGACCCGAGGAGTACTTC. This sequence encodes CASRGPEEYF.

This clonotype turned up a few times. V gene TRBV7-2 combines with J gene TRBJ2-5; D perhaps matches TRBD2 (6 bases). The CDR3 extends over 15 amino acids. Germline V gene lookup returns CDR1 SGHTA and CDR2 FQGNSA. The V gene lost 4 bases and the J gene lost 2 bases, with 14 bases spanning the gap. CDR3 sequence reads: CASSSEGLGQETQYF. The DNA for the CDR3 is TGTGCCAGCAGCTCTGAGGGACTGGGACAAGAGACCCAGTACTTC.

The V and J genes are TRBV3-1 and TRBJ1-1; D might be TRBD1 (5 bases). Germline V gene sequence: CDR1 LGHDT, CDR2 YNNKEL (reference sequence). This CDR3 is built from 16 residues. V gave up 4 bases and J gave up 6 bases, with 21 bases separating them. Written as DNA, the CDR3 is TGTGCCAGCAGCCCCCCCCCGGGGCAGGGAAGGGCTGAAGCTTTCTTT. Protein product: CASSPPPGQGRAEAFF. The variable domain in full, with the rest retrieved from reference TRBV3-1 and TRBJ1-1, is DTAVSQTPKYLVTQMGNDKSIKCEQNLGHDTMYWYKQDSKKFLKIMFSYNNKELIINETVPNRFSPKSPDKAHLNLHINSLELGDSAVYFCASSPPPGQGRAEAFFGQGTRLTVV.

In regard to this clonotype: Because the CDR3 is missing its conserved closing phenylalanine or tryptophan, this is likely a read error. This chain links TRBV4-1 with TRBJ2-1; TRBD2 aligns across 10 bases. Looked up from germline, CDR1 is MGHRA and CDR2 is YSYEKL. The CDR3 covers 17 residues. The CDR3 nucleotides read TGCGCCAGAAGCCAAGATTCCTCTAGCGGGGGAAAAAATGAGCAGTTCTTA. Translating gives CARSQDSSSGGKNEQFL.

V usage is TRBV7-3 and J usage is TRBJ1-1; a weak D match, TRBD1 (5 bases). V lost 5 bases, J lost 2 bases, and 12 bases lay in between. The CDR3 totals 14 residues. Germline CDR1 SGHTA, CDR2 FQGTGA. This chain's CDR3 is CASSTGGVNTEAFF. CDR3 coding DNA: TGTGCCAGCAGCACCGGGGGAGTCAACACTGAAGCTTTCTTT. Full variable domain (remainder filled in from reference TRBV7-3 and TRBJ1-1): GAGVSQTPSNKVTEKGKYVELRCDPISGHTALYWYRQSLGQGPEFLIYFQGTGAADDSGLPNDRFFAVRPEGSVSTLKIQRTERGDSAVYLCASSTGGVNTEAFFGQGTRLTVV.

The rearrangement uses TRBV27 and TRBJ1-4, with a weak D call TRBD1 (5 bases). Trimming left V 3 bases short and J 8 bases short, with 16 bases between. From germline, CDR1 is MNHEY and CDR2 SMNVEV (reference sequence). CDR3 length equals 15 residues. CDR3 nucleotides: TGTGCCAGCAGTTTGTACCGGGACGATTTCGAAAAACTGTTTTTT. Amino acids: CASSLYRDDFEKLFF.

The J gene is TRBJ2-3, the V gene TRBV27; TRBD2 agrees at 10 bases. Trimming took 3 bases from V and 6 from J; bases not matched to a gene: 12. Germline CDR1 reads MNHEY; CDR2 reads SMNVEV (reference sequence). CDR3 length equals 17 residues. CDR3 loop: CASSFPGAGGPSDTQYF. For the CDR3, the DNA is TGTGCCAGCAGTTTCCCAGGAGCGGGAGGGCCGTCGGATACGCAGTATTTT.

This sequence joins TRBV6-6 and TRBJ2-1; 14 nucleotides match TRBD2. The germline gives CDR1 MNHNY, CDR2 SVGAGI (reference sequence). This CDR3 is built from 18 residues. J lost 7 bases, V lost 6 bases, and 14 bases had no gene match. CDR3 amino acids: CASSGDRGTSGRPNEQFF. CDR3 nucleotide sequence: TGTGCCAGCAGCGGGGACAGGGGGACTAGCGGGAGACCGAATGAGCAGTTCTTC.

This clonotype was seen a handful of times. The chain has TRBV7-8 and TRBJ2-7; TRBD2 agrees at 8 bases. Trimming at V came to 6 bases and at J to 6 bases, leaving 10 bases not matched to a gene. Germline values: CDR1 SGHVS, CDR2 FQNEAQ. This CDR3 is built from 14 residues. This CDR3 is CASRPSGSLAEQYF. The CDR3 DNA reads as TGTGCCAGCAGGCCGAGCGGGAGTTTGGCCGAGCAGTACTTC.

This clonotype was found a few times. The chain is built from TRBV7-6 and TRBJ2-1, with TRBD1 identical over 7 bases. The V segment lost 5 bases and the J segment 7 bases; nucleotides outside the gene matches: 11. The CDR3 extends over 15 amino acids. Germline V lookup: CDR1 SGHVS, CDR2 FNYEAQ. This chain's CDR3 is CASSPATGVRNEQFF. The CDR3 DNA reads TGTGCCAGCAGCCCAGCTACAGGGGTCAGGAATGAGCAGTTCTTC.

This clonotype was seen many times. The rearrangement uses TRBV7-2 and TRBJ2-2; D possibly corresponds to TRBD2 (7 bases). This CDR3 is 16 amino acids long. Germline CDR1 reads SGHTA; CDR2 reads FQGNSA. V was pared by 2 bases and J by 2 bases, with 12 bases between. This chain's CDR3 is CASSLWGGQNTGELFF. In nucleotides, the CDR3 is TGTGCCAGCAGCTTATGGGGGGGACAAAACACCGGGGAGCTGTTTTTT.

This clonotype was counted a single time. V gene TRBV7-8 combines with J gene TRBJ1-5; 10 bases align to TRBD1. This CDR3 is 14 amino acids long. The germline CDR1 and CDR2 sequences are SGHVS and FQNEAQ. With 5 bases clipped from V and 6 bases from J, the junction kept 4 bases outside the gene matches. The CDR3: CASSPGTGVQPQHF. In DNA form, the CDR3 reads TGTGCCAGCAGCCCTGGGACAGGGGTTCAGCCCCAGCATTTT.

This clonotype was observed at least ten times. The CDR3 DNA reads TGTGCCAGCAACCTGTGGGCGTCTAACAATGAGCAGTTCTTC. This sequence encodes CASNLWASNNEQFF. This chain joins TRBV12-3 or TRBV12-4 and TRBJ2-1; D unresolved. This CDR3 region has 14 residues. Trimming pared 7 bases from V and 5 bases from J, leaving 15 bases between.